These T cell receptor beta chains were read from a single sample in a study of blood T cell repertoires in COVID-19. Generated by immunoSEQ multiplex PCR, the TCRdb table keeps only in-frame clones and is missing some. This sample has tens of thousands of clones, with 65% to 90% found just once. The source material was peripheral blood. These receptors originate from a woman aged 60-75 years with acute or convalescent COVID-19. Both conserved end residues are part of each CDR3. Fields, in order: clone size, V gene, D gene, J gene, CDR3 protein, CDR3 DNA. A D gene is named only where the DNA matches it firmly. Clone size is stated in some rows and not others, as once, few, many or a class when expanded.

NA	TRBV7-3	TRBD2	TRBJ2-7	CASSPGGSGEQYF	TGTGCCAGCAGCCCCGGGGGGAGCGGAGAGCAGTACTTC
NA	TRBV9	NA	TRBJ2-3	CASSAGLGDTQYF	TGTGCCAGCAGCGCGGGGTTAGGAGATACGCAGTATTTT
NA	TRBV12-3/TRBV12-4	NA	TRBJ1-2	CASRRGADGYTF	TGTGCCAGCAGGCGGGGGGCTGATGGCTACACCTTC
NA	TRBV2	TRBD1	TRBJ1-2	CASSLQGGANYGYTF	TGTGCCAGCAGTCTACAGGGGGGTGCTAACTATGGCTACACCTTC
NA	TRBV6-2/TRBV6-3	TRBD1	TRBJ2-4	CASSSTGQGTKNIQYF	TGTGCCAGCAGCTCAACAGGACAGGGGACCAAAAACATTCAGTACTTC
NA	TRBV18	TRBD1	TRBJ1-2	CAGGQGVNYGYTF	TGTGCCGGAGGACAGGGCGTCAACTATGGCTACACCTTC
NA	TRBV27	NA	TRBJ2-5	CASRPWAGQETQYF	TGTGCCAGCAGACCCTGGGCAGGCCAAGAGACCCAGTACTTC
few	TRBV20-1	NA	TRBJ2-3	CSASAVILASTDTQYF	TGCAGTGCTAGTGCCGTCATCCTAGCTAGCACAGATACGCAGTATTTT
NA	TRBV5-1	TRBD2	TRBJ2-1	CASSTILAGDYNEQFF	TGCGCCAGCAGCACTATCCTGGCGGGGGACTACAATGAGCAGTTCTTC
NA	TRBV30	NA	TRBJ2-5	CAWSVRQETQYF	TGTGCCTGGAGTGTACGCCAGGAGACCCAGTACTTC
NA	TRBV7-8	NA	TRBJ1-6	CASSLYPPGSLSSYNSPLHF	TGTGCCAGCAGCTTATACCCGCCGGGATCACTTAGCTCCTATAATTCACCCCTCCACTTT
NA	TRBV6-2/TRBV6-3	TRBD1	TRBJ2-2	CASSWDRANGELFF	TGTGCCAGCAGTTGGGACAGGGCCAACGGGGAGCTGTTTTTT
NA	TRBV3-1/TRBV3-2	TRBD1	TRBJ1-2	CASSPSTGETYGYTF	TGTGCCAGCAGCCCCTCGACAGGGGAGACCTATGGCTACACCTTC
NA	TRBV7-9	NA	TRBJ1-1	CASSQGITEAFF	TGTGCCAGCAGCCAGGGTATAACTGAAGCTTTCTTT
NA	TRBV5-1	NA	TRBJ1-2	CASSLGGTRAPYGYTF	TGCGCCAGCAGCTTGGGGGGAACGCGGGCCCCCTATGGCTACACCTTC
NA	TRBV9	NA	TRBJ1-4	CASSPAVREEKLFF	TGTGCCAGCAGCCCCGCCGTCAGGGAAGAAAAACTGTTTTTT
NA	TRBV19	TRBD1	TRBJ1-4	CASSLQGATNEKLFF	TGTGCCAGTAGCCTACAGGGGGCAACTAATGAAAAACTGTTTTTT
NA	TRBV9	TRBD1	TRBJ1-2	CASSVGQGQGTYGYTF	TGTGCCAGCAGCGTAGGGCAGGGACAGGGGACCTATGGCTACACCTTC
NA	TRBV7-9	NA	TRBJ2-5	CASSLAGRGMETQYF	TGTGCCAGCAGCTTAGCGGGAAGGGGAATGGAGACCCAGTACTTC
once	TRBV5-1	NA	TRBJ1-1	CASSTSRQDTEAFF	TGCGCCAGCAGCACCAGCCGTCAGGACACTGAAGCTTTCTTT
NA	TRBV3-1/TRBV3-2	TRBD1	TRBJ1-1	CASSPRGRVTEAFF	TGTGCCAGCAGTCCTAGGGGGCGGGTCACTGAAGCTTTCTTT
NA	TRBV7-9	NA	TRBJ2-1	CASRGWDLQGRNEQFF	TGTGCCAGCAGGGGATGGGATTTACAGGGTAGGAATGAGCAGTTCTTC
once	TRBV6-1	NA	TRBJ1-3	CASSEVAGASGNTIYF	TGTGCCAGCAGTGAAGTTGCAGGGGCTTCTGGAAACACCATATATTTT
once	TRBV7-7	NA	TRBJ2-2	CASSLESIESGELFF	TGTGCTAGCAGCTTAGAAAGCATTGAGTCCGGGGAGCTGTTTTTT
NA	TRBV15	NA	TRBJ1-3	CATSRDGAGAGNTIYF	TGTGCCACCAGCAGAGATGGTGCAGGGGCTGGAAACACCATATATTTT
NA	TRBV5-1	NA	TRBJ1-2	CASSPGVRGSVGGYTF	TGCGCCAGCAGCCCCGGGGTGCGGGGTAGCGTTGGAGGCTACACCTTC
few	TRBV27	TRBD1	TRBJ1-2	CASSPLTGNYGYTF	TGTGCCAGCAGTCCTCTGACAGGGAACTATGGCTACACCTTC
NA	TRBV19	NA	TRBJ2-3	CASSLGQTSTDTQYF	TGTGCCAGTAGTCTAGGACAGACTAGCACAGATACGCAGTATTTT
NA	TRBV5-8	NA	TRBJ1-2	CASSSGDYGYTF	TGTGCCAGCTCATCCGGAGACTATGGCTACACCTTC
NA	TRBV2	TRBD1	TRBJ1-2	CASTLDRRADNYGYTF	TGTGCCAGCACGTTGGACAGGCGGGCGGATAACTATGGCTACACCTTC
NA	TRBV7-2	NA	TRBJ2-1	CASRKGPLYNEQFF	TGTGCCAGCAGAAAGGGGCCGTTATACAATGAGCAGTTCTTC
NA	TRBV7-9	TRBD1	TRBJ2-1	CASSLRAQGANEQFF	TGTGCCAGCAGCTTAAGGGCTCAGGGGGCGAATGAGCAGTTCTTC
NA	TRBV6-4	TRBD1	TRBJ1-1	CASSRTGNTEAFF	TGTGCCAGCAGTAGGACAGGGAACACTGAAGCTTTCTTT
NA	TRBV5-1	TRBD1	TRBJ1-4	CASSPGQGNEKLFF	TGCGCCAGCAGCCCGGGACAGGGTAATGAAAAACTGTTTTTT
NA	TRBV6-1	NA	TRBJ1-2	CASSEVWAHYGYTF	TGTGCCAGCAGTGAAGTATGGGCACACTATGGCTACACCTTC
once	TRBV5-6	TRBD1	TRBJ1-4	CASSLAGQGANEKLFF	TGTGCCAGCAGCTTGGCGGGACAGGGGGCTAATGAAAAACTGTTTTTT
NA	TRBV4-1	TRBD1	TRBJ1-2	CASSQATGGFYGYTF	TGCGCCAGCAGCCAGGCGACAGGGGGCTTTTATGGCTACACCTTC
NA	TRBV7-2	TRBD1	TRBJ2-5	CASSQTGAGVGETQYF	TGTGCCAGCAGCCAAACAGGGGCAGGGGTCGGGGAGACCCAGTACTTC
NA	TRBV19	NA	TRBJ1-2	CASSPGFRSSKYGYTF	TGTGCCAGTAGCCCGGGGTTTCGGAGTTCAAAGTATGGCTACACCTTC
NA	TRBV13	NA	TRBJ1-1	CASSLRGFGTEAFF	TGTGCCAGCAGCTTACGGGGGTTTGGCACTGAAGCTTTCTTT
NA	TRBV29-1	NA	TRBJ1-3	CSADAGGTGNTIYF	TGCAGCGCCGATGCGGGGGGGACTGGAAACACCATATATTTT
NA	TRBV9	NA	TRBJ1-2	CASSVGRGYGYTF	TGTGCCAGCAGCGTAGGGCGGGGCTATGGCTACACCTTC
NA	TRBV28	TRBD2	TRBJ2-7	CASSAPTSGRSYEQYF	TGTGCCAGCAGTGCCCCGACTAGCGGGAGAAGCTACGAGCAGTACTTC
NA	TRBV7-9	NA	TRBJ2-1	CASSSRNLRGSYNEQFF	TGTGCCAGCAGCTCTAGGAATTTGCGGGGTTCCTACAATGAGCAGTTCTTC
NA	TRBV6-2/TRBV6-3	TRBD1	TRBJ1-1	CASSMTGMNTEAFF	TGTGCCAGCAGTATGACAGGGATGAACACTGAAGCTTTCTTT
NA	TRBV28	TRBD1	TRBJ1-1	CASSLNGDRASAEAFF	TGTGCCAGCAGCCTAAACGGTGACAGGGCGAGCGCTGAAGCTTTCTTT
NA	TRBV28	NA	TRBJ1-2	CASSYPMTALGYTF	TGTGCCAGCAGTTACCCAATGACAGCACTCGGCTACACCTTC